The 8 T cell receptor beta chains given below trace back to one sample, sequenced in a study of blood T cell repertoires in COVID-19. Repertoires were generated with immunoSEQ multiplex PCR, while TCRdb's copy carries only in-frame clones and drops some. The sample has about 92,000 clones, about two thirds seen once; the top ten hold 20% to 25%. The sequencing input was peripheral blood. These receptors were collected from a woman aged 55-75 years in a cohort sampled during active or convalescent COVID-19.

This clone was recorded at least ten times. This chain joins TRBV7-9 and TRBJ2-3; TRBD2 might be the D (6 bases). Germline assignment: CDR1 SEHNR and CDR2 FQNEAQ (reference sequence). V lost 5 bases, J lost 2 bases, and 14 bases lay in between. The CDR3 contains 15 residues. DNA for the CDR3: TGTGCCAGCAGCCCGCGGGACCATCTCACAGATACGCAGTATTTT. This sequence encodes CASSPRDHLTDTQYF.

This chain joins TRBV2 and TRBJ1-5, with 7 bases that match TRBD1. The trim removed 6 bases at V and 1 base at J, leaving 9 bases unmatched. There are 16 residues in the CDR3. In germline, CDR1 is SNHLY, CDR2 FYNNEI. The CDR3, as DNA: TGTGCCAGCAGCGAGCAGGGGGTCGGGAGCAATCAGCCCCAGCATTTT. Its protein is CASSEQGVGSNQPQHF. The full variable domain, in which reference TRBV2 and TRBJ1-5 provide the parts outside the CDR3, is EPEVTQTPSHQVTQMGQEVILRCVPISNHLYFYWYRQILGQKVEFLVSFYNNEISEKSEIFDDQFSVERPDGSNFTLKIRSTKLEDSAMYFCASSEQGVGSNQPQHFGDGTRLSIL.

The rearrangement joins TRBV4-3 to TRBJ2-7, with TRBD1 matching 8 bases. Looked up from germline, CDR1 is LGHNA and CDR2 is YSLEER. CDR3 length: 16 residues. V lost 3 bases to trimming and J lost 6 bases; unmatched junction nucleotides: 13. The CDR3 spells CASSHRPGQGIGEQYF. DNA of the CDR3: TGCGCCAGCAGCCACCGCCCCGGACAGGGAATCGGCGAGCAGTACTTC.

This clone was picked up one time. This sequence joins TRBV4-3 and TRBJ1-3; D is unclear. Per germline, CDR1 LGHNA and CDR2 YSLEER. The CDR3 spans 13 residues. With 5 bases removed from V and 2 bases from J, the gap between germline ends came to 7 bases. The CDR3 nucleotides are TGCGCCAGCAGCGGAGTGGCTGGAAACACCATATATTTT. Protein: CASSGVAGNTIYF.

This clone was detected once. This rearrangement joins TRBV30 to TRBJ2-7; D is possibly TRBD2 (6 bases). V lost 1 base to trimming and J lost 6 bases, with 13 bases between them. The CDR3 runs to 13 residues. CDR1 and CDR2 from the germline V gene are GTSNPN and SVGIG (reference sequence). CDR3 loop: CAWSGGTLSEQYF. DNA of the CDR3: TGTGCCTGGAGTGGAGGGACTCTAAGCGAGCAGTACTTC.

The V and J genes are TRBV7-9 and TRBJ2-2; TRBD1 aligns across 8 bases. J gave up 1 base and V 0 bases, and 4 bases lay outside the gene matches. Germline lookup yields CDR1 SEHNR and CDR2 FQNEAQ (reference sequence). The CDR3 totals 17 residues. CDR3 sequence reads: CASSLAFGQGNTGELFF. CDR3 nucleotide sequence: TGTGCCAGCAGCTTAGCTTTTGGACAGGGGAACACCGGGGAGCTGTTTTTT.

This chain joins TRBV30 and TRBJ1-4; D might be TRBD1 (5 bases). Germline V lookup: CDR1 GTSNPN, CDR2 SVGIG (reference sequence). V was pared by 0 bases and J by 5 bases, with 13 bases between. The CDR3 consists of 15 residues. The CDR3 DNA follows: TGTGCCTGGAGTGTATCGGCAGGGCCAAATGAAAAACTGTTTTTT. Protein product: CAWSVSAGPNEKLFF.

This clone was seen more than once but under ten times. This chain links TRBV30 with TRBJ1-2; 8 nucleotides line up with TRBD1. CDR1 and CDR2 (germline): GTSNPN, SVGIG (reference sequence). Losses at the gene ends were 4 bases for V and 8 bases for J; bases not matched to a gene: 9. The CDR3 has 13 amino acids. The CDR3 DNA is TGTGCCTGGACAGGGGGCCCCAATTGGGGCTACACCTTC. Protein product: CAWTGGPNWGYTF.